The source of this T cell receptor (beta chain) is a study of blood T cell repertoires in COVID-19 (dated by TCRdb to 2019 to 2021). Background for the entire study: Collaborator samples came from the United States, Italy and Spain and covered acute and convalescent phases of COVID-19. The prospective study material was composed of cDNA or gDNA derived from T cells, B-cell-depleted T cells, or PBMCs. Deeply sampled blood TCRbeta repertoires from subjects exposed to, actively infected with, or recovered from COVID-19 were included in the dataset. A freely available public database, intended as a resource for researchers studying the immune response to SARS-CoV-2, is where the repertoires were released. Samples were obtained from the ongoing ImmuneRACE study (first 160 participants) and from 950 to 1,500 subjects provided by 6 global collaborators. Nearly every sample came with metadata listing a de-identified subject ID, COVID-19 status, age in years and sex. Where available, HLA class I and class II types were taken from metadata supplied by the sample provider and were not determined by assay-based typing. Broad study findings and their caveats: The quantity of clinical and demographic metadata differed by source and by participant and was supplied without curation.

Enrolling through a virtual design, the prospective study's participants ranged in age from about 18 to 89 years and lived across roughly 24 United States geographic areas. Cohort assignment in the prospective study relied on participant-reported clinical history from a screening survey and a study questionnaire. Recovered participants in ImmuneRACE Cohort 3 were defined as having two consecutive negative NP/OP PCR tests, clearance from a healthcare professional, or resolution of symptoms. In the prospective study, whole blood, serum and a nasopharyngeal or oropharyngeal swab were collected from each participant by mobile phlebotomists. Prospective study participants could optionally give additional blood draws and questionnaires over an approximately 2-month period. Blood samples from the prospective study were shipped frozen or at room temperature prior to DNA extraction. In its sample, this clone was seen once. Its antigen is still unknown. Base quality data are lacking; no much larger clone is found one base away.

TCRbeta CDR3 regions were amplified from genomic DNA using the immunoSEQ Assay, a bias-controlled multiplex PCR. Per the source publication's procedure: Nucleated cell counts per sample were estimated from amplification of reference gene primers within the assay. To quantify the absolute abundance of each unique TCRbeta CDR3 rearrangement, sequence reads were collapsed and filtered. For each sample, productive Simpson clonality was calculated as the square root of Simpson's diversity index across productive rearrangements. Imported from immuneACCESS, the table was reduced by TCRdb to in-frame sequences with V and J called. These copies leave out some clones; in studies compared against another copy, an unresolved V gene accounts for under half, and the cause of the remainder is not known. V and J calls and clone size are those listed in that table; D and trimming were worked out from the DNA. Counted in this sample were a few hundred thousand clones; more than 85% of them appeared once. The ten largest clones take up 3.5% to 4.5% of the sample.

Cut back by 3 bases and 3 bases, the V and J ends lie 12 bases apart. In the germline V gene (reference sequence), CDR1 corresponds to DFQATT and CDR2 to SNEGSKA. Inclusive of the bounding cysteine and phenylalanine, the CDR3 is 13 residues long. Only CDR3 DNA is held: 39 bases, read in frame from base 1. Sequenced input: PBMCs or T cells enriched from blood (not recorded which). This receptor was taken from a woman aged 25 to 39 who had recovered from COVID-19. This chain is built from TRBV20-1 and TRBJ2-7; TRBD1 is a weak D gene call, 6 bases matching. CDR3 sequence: CSASGQGHYEQYF. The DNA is TGCAGTGCTAGTGGGCAGGGGCACTACGAGCAGTACTTC.